The entry that follows covers one T cell receptor (beta chain) sequence. The antigen remains undetermined. The iRepertoire nested amplicon-rescue multiplex PCR amplified TCR alpha and beta CDR3s from RNA. Input was roughly 95-400 ng of tissue mRNA or PBMC total RNA. TCRdb used MiXCR to reprocess the multiplex PCR reads, holding one entry per CDR3 protein. The data contain 100,000 to 150,000 distinct CDR3 sequences, more than 20% of them singletons. CDR1 is SNHLY and CDR2 is FYNNEI in the germline V gene. The CDR3 runs to 16 residues. The V and J ends lost 3 bases and 0 bases respectively, with 12 bases between them. This sample was taken from a study of glioma-infiltrating T cells. Whole-study results and caveats: Tissue-blood divergence was below expectation in non-neoplastic patients, above in gliomas. Tissue and blood shared very few CDR3 sequences.

The sequencing input was glioma tissue, nonneoplastic brain tissue, or PBMCs (not recorded which). This sequence was found in a human donor with low-grade glioma or glioblastoma, undergoing nonglioma brain surgery, or in good health (not recorded which). V is TRBV2 and J is TRBJ1-3; no firm D call. The CDR3 here is CASSDPRQSSGNTIYF. CDR3 bases: TGTGCCAGCAGTGATCCTAGGCAAAGCTCTGGAAACACCATATATTTT.